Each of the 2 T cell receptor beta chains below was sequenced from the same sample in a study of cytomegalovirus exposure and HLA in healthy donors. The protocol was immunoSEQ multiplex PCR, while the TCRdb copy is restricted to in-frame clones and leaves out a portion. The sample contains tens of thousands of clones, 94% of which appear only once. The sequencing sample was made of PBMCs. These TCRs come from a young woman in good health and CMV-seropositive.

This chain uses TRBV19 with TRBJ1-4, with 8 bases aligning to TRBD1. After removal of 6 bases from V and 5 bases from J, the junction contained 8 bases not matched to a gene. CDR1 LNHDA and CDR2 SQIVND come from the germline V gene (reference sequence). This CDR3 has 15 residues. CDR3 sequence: CASSPGQGVNEKLFF. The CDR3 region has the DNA TGTGCCAGTAGCCCCGGACAGGGTGTCAATGAAAAACTGTTTTTT.

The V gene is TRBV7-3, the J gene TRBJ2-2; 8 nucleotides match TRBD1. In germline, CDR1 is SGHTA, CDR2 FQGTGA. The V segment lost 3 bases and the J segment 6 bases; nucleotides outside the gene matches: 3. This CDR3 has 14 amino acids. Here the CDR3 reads CASSLDRVAGELFF. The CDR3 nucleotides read TGTGCCAGCAGCTTGGACAGGGTGGCCGGGGAGCTGTTTTTT.